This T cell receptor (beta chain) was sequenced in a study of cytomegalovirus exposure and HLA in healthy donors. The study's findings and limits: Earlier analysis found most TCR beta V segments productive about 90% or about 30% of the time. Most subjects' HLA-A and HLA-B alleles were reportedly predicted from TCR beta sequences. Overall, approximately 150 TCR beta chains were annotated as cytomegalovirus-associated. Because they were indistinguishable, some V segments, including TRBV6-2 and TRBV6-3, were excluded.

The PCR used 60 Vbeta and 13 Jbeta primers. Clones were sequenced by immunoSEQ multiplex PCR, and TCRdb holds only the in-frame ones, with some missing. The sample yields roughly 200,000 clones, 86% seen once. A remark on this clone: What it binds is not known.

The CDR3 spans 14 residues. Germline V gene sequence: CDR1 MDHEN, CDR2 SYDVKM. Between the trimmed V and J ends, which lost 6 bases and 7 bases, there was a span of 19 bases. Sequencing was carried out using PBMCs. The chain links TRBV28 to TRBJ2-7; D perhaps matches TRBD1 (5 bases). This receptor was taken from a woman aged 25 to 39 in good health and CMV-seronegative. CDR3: CASSHMAGPEEQYF. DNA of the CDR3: TGTGCCAGCAGCCATATGGCAGGGCCGGAAGAGCAGTACTTC.